The T cell receptor beta chain under discussion was sequenced for a study of blood T cell repertoires in COVID-19. Looking at the study overall: The samples span acute and convalescent COVID-19 from the United States, Italy and Spain. In each case, the material was cDNA or gDNA derived from T cells, B-cell-depleted T cells, or PBMCs.

The CDR3 consists of 13 residues. From germline, CDR1 is SGHDN and CDR2 FVKESK. V was shortened by 3 bases and J by 5 bases, with 11 bases between the two germline ends. As originally analysed: Reference gene primer amplification in the assay estimated nucleated cell counts. Sequencing used immunoSEQ multiplex PCR; TCRdb keeps in-frame clones, though not all of them. V and J calls and clone size are those listed in that table; D and trimming were worked out from the DNA. The sample yields approximately 180,000 clones, about 83% seen once. Patients at the Seattle site were enrolled during active infection and followed longitudinally.

Sequenced input: peripheral blood. The chain uses TRBV14 and TRBJ2-7, with D possibly TRBD1 on 5 matching bases. This clonotype originated in a person between 70 and 80 years old with COVID-19, enrolled during active disease. The CDR3 bases are TGTGCCAGCAGCCAGTCCAGGGTGCACGAGCAGTACTTC. Protein sequence: CASSQSRVHEQYF.